Each of the 25 T cell receptor beta chains below was sequenced from the same sample in a study of siplizumab effects on memory and regulatory T cells. Sequencing used immunoSEQ multiplex PCR; TCRdb keeps in-frame clones, though not all of them. The repertoire holds fewer than 130,000 clones, around nine tenths seen once, with around 1.3% in the top ten. What was sequenced was CD4+ T cells sorted from blood. These receptors originate from a human donor in good health.

V is TRBV5-1 and J is TRBJ2-1, with TRBD2 identical over 12 bases. V trimming: 1 base; J trimming: 7 bases; junction bases outside the gene matches: 3. The CDR3 extends over 15 amino acids. CDR1 SGHRS and CDR2 YFSETQ come from the germline V gene. CDR3 nucleotide sequence: TGCGCCAGCAGCTTGTTACTAGCGGGGGGTAATGAGCAGTTCTTC. It translates to CASSLLLAGGNEQFF.

The gene calls are TRBV7-9 and TRBJ2-7, with a weak D call TRBD1 (6 bases). The CDR3 consists of 14 residues. V gave up 5 bases and J gave up 0 bases, with 11 bases separating them. Germline V gives CDR1 SEHNR, CDR2 FQNEAQ (reference sequence). The CDR3 sequence is CASSPDRPSYEQYF. CDR3 nucleotide sequence: TGTGCCAGCAGCCCTGACAGGCCCTCCTACGAGCAGTACTTC.

The chain employs TRBV18 and TRBJ2-3, with TRBD2 identical over 9 bases. V dropped 8 bases and J dropped 3; count of bases not matched to a gene: 3. There are 13 residues in the CDR3. Germline CDR1 reads KGHSH; CDR2 reads LQKENI. CDR3 nucleotide sequence: TGTGCCAGCCAGGGACTAGCTACAGATACGCAGTATTTT. Translation: CASQGLATDTQYF. Drawing the rest from reference TRBV18 and TRBJ2-3, the complete variable domain is NAGVMQNPRHLVRRRGQEARLRCSPMKGHSHVYWYRQLPEEGLKFMVYLQKENIIDESGMPKERFSAEFPKEGPSILRIQQVVRGDSAAYFCASQGLATDTQYFGPGTRLTVL.

Only one count was recorded for this clone. Written as DNA, the CDR3 is TGTGCCACCAGCAGAGATCTTGGCAGCTACGAGCAGTACTTC. It codes for CATSRDLGSYEQYF. The chain combines TRBV15 with TRBJ2-7; the D is unclear. The CDR3 sequence is 14 residues long. V lost 0 bases and J lost 3, with 9 bases in between. From germline, CDR1 is LNHNV and CDR2 YYDKDF (reference sequence).

This clone was found once. The gene calls are TRBV11-2 and TRBJ2-3; maybe TRBD1 (5 bases). Germline CDR1 SGHAT, CDR2 FQNNGV. Trimming took off 4 bases at V and 2 bases at J, with 10 bases between the two ends. The CDR3 runs 14 residues. The CDR3 is CASSSLTDTDTQYF. Written as DNA, the CDR3 is TGTGCCAGCAGCTCCTTGACAGACACAGATACGCAGTATTTT.

The rearrangement links TRBV20-1 to TRBJ2-7; D is unresolved. From germline, CDR1 is DFQATT and CDR2 SNEGSKA (reference sequence). Deletions cut 5 bases from V and 5 bases from J, with 7 bases between. The CDR3 runs 10 residues. The CDR3 DNA follows: TGCAGTGCTGCCCTCCACGAGCAGTACTTC. Its translation is CSAALHEQYF.

CDR3 sequence: CASSEGVDSLAKNIQYF. CDR3 in DNA: TGTGCCAGCAGCGAAGGGGTGGACAGCCTAGCCAAAAACATTCAGTACTTC. The rearrangement uses TRBV7-9 and TRBJ2-4; D may be TRBD1 (6 bases). CDR3 length: 17 residues. Germline values: CDR1 SEHNR, CDR2 FQNEAQ (reference sequence). V lost 5 bases and J lost 0, with 17 bases in between.

This chain links TRBV7-6 with TRBJ1-6; D is uncertain. Germline V gene lookup returns CDR1 SGHVS and CDR2 FNYEAQ. Trimming removed 5 bases from V and 7 bases from J, with 15 bases in between. The CDR3 length is 15 residues. This CDR3 is CASSPKPVGNSPLHF. CDR3 sequence (DNA): TGTGCCAGCAGCCCGAAACCCGTGGGGAATTCACCCCTCCACTTT. Together with reference TRBV7-6 and TRBJ1-6, the CDR3 gives the full variable domain: GAGVSQSPRYKVTKRGQDVALRCDPISGHVSLYWYRQALGQGPEFLTYFNYEAQQDKSGLPNDRFSAERPEGSISTLTIQRTEQRDSAMYRCASSPKPVGNSPLHFGNGTRLTVT.

The chain is built from TRBV6-5 and TRBJ1-4; possible D gene TRBD1, 5 bases. The CDR3 contains 16 residues. Germline CDR1 is MNHEY and CDR2 is SVGAGI. Trimming took 2 bases from V and 2 from J, leaving 12 bases between them. CDR3 sequence (DNA): TGTGCCAGCAGTTACGACTTTGGGGGGACTAATGAAAAACTGTTTTTT. Its translation is CASSYDFGGTNEKLFF.

The genes are TRBV6-5 and TRBJ1-4; the D is unclear. Germline assignment: CDR1 MNHEY and CDR2 SVGAGI. The CDR3 sequence is 14 residues long. Between the trimmed V and J ends, which lost 6 bases and 8 bases, there was a span of 16 bases. The CDR3 loop reads CASSRRGLGEKLFF. As DNA, the CDR3 is TGTGCCAGCAGCCGTCGAGGTTTGGGGGAAAAACTGTTTTTT.

The chain uses TRBV6-5 and TRBJ2-7; 7 bases line up with TRBD1. This CDR3 has 15 residues. V lost 0 bases to trimming and J lost 2 bases; unmatched junction nucleotides: 4. Germline V gene sequence: CDR1 MNHEY, CDR2 SVGAGI. The CDR3 loop is CASSYSTGLTYEQYF. As DNA, the CDR3 is TGTGCCAGCAGTTACTCGACAGGGCTCACCTACGAGCAGTACTTC.

The chain has TRBV10-3 and TRBJ1-5; D gene ambiguous. Trimming left V 8 bases short and J 4 bases short, with 15 bases between. This CDR3 is built from 14 residues. Looked up from germline, CDR1 is ENHRY and CDR2 is SYGVKD. CDR3 sequence: CAIGPAGPNQPQHF. The CDR3 bases are TGTGCCATCGGCCCGGCCGGCCCAAATCAGCCCCAGCATTTT.

The gene calls are TRBV4-2 and TRBJ1-3; no definite D call. Looked up from germline, CDR1 is LGHNA and CDR2 is YNFKEQ. The V gene lost 2 bases and the J gene lost 0 bases, with 14 bases spanning the gap. CDR3 length: 17 amino acids. The chain's CDR3 is CASSQSRTTDSGNTIYF. The DNA of the CDR3 is TGTGCCAGCAGCCAATCGAGAACGACGGACTCTGGAAACACCATATATTTT.

This sequence joins TRBV6-1 and TRBJ1-1; TRBD1 aligns across 8 bases. With V trimmed by 6 bases and J by 6 bases, 6 bases remained unmatched. In germline, CDR1 is MNHNS, CDR2 SASEGT. The CDR3 loop spans 13 amino acids. This chain's CDR3 is CASRSPDRAEAFF. The CDR3 DNA follows: TGTGCCAGCAGATCCCCGGACAGGGCTGAAGCTTTCTTT.

The J gene is TRBJ2-7, the V gene TRBV18; maybe TRBD1 (6 bases). Trimming stripped 6 bases from V and 2 bases from J, with 14 bases between. Germline CDR1 reads KGHSH; CDR2 reads LQKENI. CDR3 length: 14 residues. The CDR3 loop is CASSAGVSAYEQYF. Written as DNA, the CDR3 is TGTGCCAGCTCGGCAGGGGTTTCCGCCTACGAGCAGTACTTC.

In this sample, this clone turned up a few times. This chain connects TRBV1 to TRBJ1-2; the D segment call TRBD1 is taken from the table without a DNA check. TRBV1 constitutes a pseudogene. The length of the CDR3 is 15 residues. In DNA form, the CDR3 reads TGCACCAGCAGCGGAAGCAGGGGGCAATGCTATGGCTACACCTTC. This translates into CTSSGSRGQCYGYTF.

CDR3 nucleotides: TGTGCCAGCTCACCACAGGGGGCGAGCTCCTACGAGCAGTACTTC. This sequence encodes CASSPQGASSYEQYF. This chain connects TRBV18 to TRBJ2-7, with 7 bases matching TRBD1. This CDR3 spans 15 amino acids. The germline V gene has CDR1 KGHSH and CDR2 LQKENI. V shed 1 base, J shed 0 bases, and the junction held 3 bases outside the gene matches.

V is TRBV5-1 and J is TRBJ1-1; D perhaps matches TRBD1 (5 bases). Deletions cut 7 bases from V and 2 bases from J, with 15 bases between. Germline CDR1 reads SGHRS; CDR2 reads YFSETQ. The CDR3 sequence is 14 residues long. CDR3 nucleotide sequence: TGCGCCAGCGCCGTTGCCCAGGGAAACACTGAAGCTTTCTTT. This sequence encodes CASAVAQGNTEAFF.

The CDR3 here is CASSMVQRAAYGYTF. The CDR3 bases are TGTGCCAGTAGTATGGTACAGAGGGCGGCCTATGGCTACACCTTC. The gene calls are TRBV19 and TRBJ1-2; D remains ambiguous. Germline V lookup: CDR1 LNHDA, CDR2 SQIVND (reference sequence). CDR3 length: 15 residues. V lost 3 bases, J lost 4 bases, and 15 bases lay in between. The whole variable domain, remainder taken from reference TRBV19 and TRBJ1-2, is DGGITQSPKYLFRKEGQNVTLSCEQNLNHDAMYWYRQDPGQGLRLIYYSQIVNDFQKGDIAEGYSVSREKKESFPLTVTSAQKNPTAFYLCASSMVQRAAYGYTFGSGTRLTVV.

V and J are TRBV7-9 and TRBJ1-2; TRBD1 is a possible D gene (5 bases). Germline CDR1 SEHNR, CDR2 FQNEAQ (reference sequence). This CDR3 has 16 residues. V lost 6 bases to trimming and J lost 0 bases, with 17 bases between them. The DNA of the CDR3 is TGTGCCAGCAGTCCAGATGGGACTCCAGCTAACTATGGCTACACCTTC. Translated, it gives CASSPDGTPANYGYTF.

The rearrangement joins TRBV5-1 to TRBJ2-3, with 8 bases fitting TRBD2. The germline V gene encodes CDR1 SGHRS and CDR2 YFSETQ. Trimming at V came to 6 bases and at J to 6 bases, leaving 12 bases not matched to a gene. CDR3 size: 15 residues. DNA of the CDR3: TGCGCCAGCACTGCGGCTCCGGGACTAGGCGATACGCAGTATTTT. Its translation: CASTAAPGLGDTQYF.

The chain carries TRBV9 and TRBJ2-1, with D perhaps TRBD1 or TRBD2 (5 bases each). The CDR3 loop spans 14 amino acids. V dropped 4 bases and J dropped 7 bases, with 15 bases sitting between them. The germline V gene encodes CDR1 SGDLS and CDR2 YYNGEE. The chain's CDR3 is CASSLGTQRNEQFF. CDR3 in DNA: TGTGCCAGCAGCCTAGGGACGCAAAGGAATGAGCAGTTCTTC.

The V and J genes are TRBV5-4 and TRBJ1-1; no clear D. The ends were cut back, 5 bases at V and 3 bases at J, with 8 bases in the middle. The CDR3 covers 12 residues. Germline V gives CDR1 SGHNT, CDR2 YYREEE (reference sequence). The CDR3 reads CASRSGYTEAFF. DNA for the CDR3: TGTGCCAGCAGGTCCGGGTACACTGAAGCTTTCTTT.

This chain joins TRBV4-1 and TRBJ1-2, with no clear D. The CDR3 spans 13 residues. From germline, CDR1 is MGHRA and CDR2 YSYEKL. V shed 0 bases and J shed 8 bases, with 10 bases lying between them. The CDR3 nucleotides are TGCGCCAGCAGCCAAGATCGGGGTCGGGGCTACACCTTC. This sequence encodes CASSQDRGRGYTF.

V and J are TRBV18 and TRBJ2-5, with D hard to call. Trimming took off 3 bases at V and 2 bases at J, with 10 bases between the two ends. This CDR3 region has 14 residues. CDR1 is KGHSH and CDR2 is LQKENI in the germline V gene. The CDR3 bases are TGTGCCAGCTCACCCAACGGAGATCAAGAGACCCAGTACTTC. Translating gives CASSPNGDQETQYF. Based on the CDR3 plus reference TRBV18 and TRBJ2-5, the full variable domain is NAGVMQNPRHLVRRRGQEARLRCSPMKGHSHVYWYRQLPEEGLKFMVYLQKENIIDESGMPKERFSAEFPKEGPSILRIQQVVRGDSAAYFCASSPNGDQETQYFGPGTRLLVL.